This T cell receptor beta chain was found in a study of identical twins (dated by TCRdb to the mid-2010s). Describing the broader study: The study deep-sequenced TCR alpha and beta repertoires from monozygotic twins, unrelated adults of various ages and cord blood to test whether fetal clonotypes persist. To rule out contamination, the twin experiments were replicated at different times with different library preparation protocols. What the research found in general, with its limitations: Out-of-frame TCR alpha sequences shared between twins showed an excess of low generation-probability sequences compared with coincidental sharing between unrelated individuals. Abundant cord blood beta clonotypes carried fewer insertions; young adult naive repertoires showed a weaker similar trend, while memory repertoires showed none. Zero-insertion analyses could be partly confounded by invariant T cells such as MAIT and iNKT, though diverse VJ usage argued against such confounding for most clonotypes. Excess twin sharing in beta out-of-frame sequences was weaker because fewer shared sequences lowered the signal-to-noise ratio. Because the same donors could not be followed over many years, the conclusions relied on cross-sectional statistical analysis. In monozygotic twins, recombination models systematically underestimated out-of-frame TCR alpha sharing, but the models matched the sharing seen between unrelated individuals.

The library was generated by 5' RACE. Sequencing was performed on an Illumina HiSeq 2000. A universal primer binding site was added through template switching, and the final cDNA carried a unique molecular identifier so that TCR cDNA molecules could be counted accurately. First-strand cDNA for TCR alpha and beta chains was synthesized from specific primers in the conserved constant-segment region. Each cDNA library was double barcoded, with a SMART-Mk sample barcode plus Illumina barcodes, to control for contamination. Two successive PCR steps introduced TruSeq adapter sequences along with Illumina sample barcodes. TCR alpha and beta cDNA libraries were sequenced on the Illumina HiSeq platform with custom primers. Per the source publication's procedure: Unique molecular identifiers were extracted from raw reads with MiGEC, and CDR3 positions were determined with MiXCR. For each individual, recombination models were inferred using an EM algorithm with the repgenHMM and IGoR tools. The analysis of shared clonotypes was done with the tcR package in R, with sharing normalized by the product of cloneset sizes. Out-of-frame nonproductive sequences were analyzed to study raw recombination free of thymic and clonal selection effects. TCRdb cleaned the public reads at Q25 with fastp, built clones with MiXCR and kept in-frame beta chains. All rows with the same CDR3 protein become a single entry with the most common DNA and genes. TCRdb's processing, not the authors', yielded these V and J calls. Within this sample are hundreds of thousands of distinct CDR3 sequences, with roughly 8% of them counted one time only. The ten top clones hold 0.8% to 1% of the sample.

To note about this clonotype: Its antigen has not been determined. No base qualities exist here, and no much larger clone lies one base off it.

Only healthy Caucasian donors were included. The twin cohort consisted of three pairs of female monozygotic twins, all aged about 18 to 29 years. Peripheral blood mononuclear cells were the source from which RNA for the TCR libraries was isolated. Trimming at the junction amounts to 5 bases on V and 5 bases on J, and the germline ends lie 19 bases apart. The CDR3, from cysteine to phenylalanine, totals 15 residues. Only the CDR3 part of the read is kept: 45 bases, read in frame from the first base. The data also belong to a second study, concerning yellow fever vaccine responses in identical twins. Per that second paper: The T cell response to vaccination in identical twins was reported by the authors to appear partly convergent and partly personalized. In identical twins, the study followed T cell clones that responded to the vaccine with precision.

This chain joins TRBV12-3 or TRBV12-4 to TRBJ2-7; possibly the D gene is TRBD1, per 6 matching bases. The specimen was PBMCs. The TCR originated in a woman between 18 and 29 years old in good health. The CDR3 region reads CASSDIQGNFDEQYF. The base sequence is TGTGCCAGCAGTGACATACAGGGAAATTTTGACGAGCAGTACTTC.